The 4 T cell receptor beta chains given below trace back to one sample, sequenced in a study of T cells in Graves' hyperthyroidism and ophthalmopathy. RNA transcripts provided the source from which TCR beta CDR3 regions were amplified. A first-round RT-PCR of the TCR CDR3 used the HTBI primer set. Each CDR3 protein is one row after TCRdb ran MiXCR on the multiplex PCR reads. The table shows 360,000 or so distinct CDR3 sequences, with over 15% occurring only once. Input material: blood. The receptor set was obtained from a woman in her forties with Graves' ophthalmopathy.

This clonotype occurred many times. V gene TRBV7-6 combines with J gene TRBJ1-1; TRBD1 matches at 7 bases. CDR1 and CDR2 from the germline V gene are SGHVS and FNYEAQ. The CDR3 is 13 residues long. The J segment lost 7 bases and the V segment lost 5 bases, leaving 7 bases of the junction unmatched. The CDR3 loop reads CASSEGTDVEAFF. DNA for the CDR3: TGTGCCAGCAGCGAAGGGACAGACGTTGAAGCTTTCTTT. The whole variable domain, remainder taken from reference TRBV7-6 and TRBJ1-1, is GAGVSQSPRYKVTKRGQDVALRCDPISGHVSLYWYRQALGQGPEFLTYFNYEAQQDKSGLPNDRFSAERPEGSISTLTIQRTEQRDSAMYRCASSEGTDVEAFFGQGTRLTVV.

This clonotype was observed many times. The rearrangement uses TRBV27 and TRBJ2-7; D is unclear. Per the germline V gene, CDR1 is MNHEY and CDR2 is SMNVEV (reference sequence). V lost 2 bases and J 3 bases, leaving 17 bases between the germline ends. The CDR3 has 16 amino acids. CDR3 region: CASSLNRATPSYEQYF. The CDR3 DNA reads TGTGCCAGCAGTTTAAATCGGGCAACCCCCAGCTACGAGCAGTACTTC.

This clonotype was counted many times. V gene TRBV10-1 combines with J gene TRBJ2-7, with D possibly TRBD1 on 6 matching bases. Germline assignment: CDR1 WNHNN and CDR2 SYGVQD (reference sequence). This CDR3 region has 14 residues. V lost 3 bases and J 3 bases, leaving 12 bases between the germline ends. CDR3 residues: CASSDIGQSYEQYF. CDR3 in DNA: TGCGCCAGCAGTGATATCGGACAGAGCTACGAGCAGTACTTC.

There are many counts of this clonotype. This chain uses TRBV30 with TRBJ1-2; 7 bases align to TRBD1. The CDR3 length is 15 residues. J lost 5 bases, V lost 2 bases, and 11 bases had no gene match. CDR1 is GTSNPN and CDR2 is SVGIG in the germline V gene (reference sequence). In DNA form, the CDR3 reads TGTGCCTGGAGTAGGCCGGCAACAGGGGTGTATGGCTACACCTTC. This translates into CAWSRPATGVYGYTF.